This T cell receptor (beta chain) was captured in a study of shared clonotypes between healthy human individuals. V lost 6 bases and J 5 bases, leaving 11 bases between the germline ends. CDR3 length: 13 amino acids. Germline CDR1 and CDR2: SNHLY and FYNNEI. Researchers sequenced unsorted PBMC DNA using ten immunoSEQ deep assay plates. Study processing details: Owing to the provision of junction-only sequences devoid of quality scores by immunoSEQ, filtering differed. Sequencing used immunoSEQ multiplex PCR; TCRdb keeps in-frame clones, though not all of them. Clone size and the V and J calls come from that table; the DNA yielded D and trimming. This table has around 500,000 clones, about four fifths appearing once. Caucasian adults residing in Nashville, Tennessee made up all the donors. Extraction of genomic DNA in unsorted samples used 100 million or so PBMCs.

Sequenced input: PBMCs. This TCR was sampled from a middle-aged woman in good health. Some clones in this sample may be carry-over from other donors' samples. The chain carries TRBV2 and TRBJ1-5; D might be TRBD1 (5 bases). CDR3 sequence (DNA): TGTGCCAGCAGGGGGATGGGGGATCAGCCCCAGCATTTT. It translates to CASRGMGDQPQHF.